This record looks at one T cell receptor beta chain sequence and its context. Its cognate antigen is unknown. The data derive from a study of T cell repertoires in cytomegalovirus infection. Study-wide background: Through public TCR beta signatures, both CMV infection and matching HLA type were indicated. Findings of the study overall: Cumulative frequency (of public TCR beta family members) identified carriers of CMV plus the relevant HLA.

V was clipped by 3 bases and J by 1 base, with 6 bases between them. CDR1 and CDR2 (germline): DFQATT, SNEGSKA (reference sequence). This CDR3 comprises 12 residues. TCRdb ran MiXCR on the reads and lists one entry per CDR3 protein. Of 150,000 or so distinct CDR3 sequences listed, around 20% are singletons. Sequencing was carried out using PBMCs. The TCR originated in a human donor in good health (CMV status not recorded). Some clones in this sample may be carry-over from other donors' samples. The genes are TRBV20-1 and TRBJ1-1; no definite D call. The CDR3 is CSARRGNTEAFF. DNA of the CDR3: TGCAGTGCTAGGAGAGGGAACACTGAAGCTTTCTTT.